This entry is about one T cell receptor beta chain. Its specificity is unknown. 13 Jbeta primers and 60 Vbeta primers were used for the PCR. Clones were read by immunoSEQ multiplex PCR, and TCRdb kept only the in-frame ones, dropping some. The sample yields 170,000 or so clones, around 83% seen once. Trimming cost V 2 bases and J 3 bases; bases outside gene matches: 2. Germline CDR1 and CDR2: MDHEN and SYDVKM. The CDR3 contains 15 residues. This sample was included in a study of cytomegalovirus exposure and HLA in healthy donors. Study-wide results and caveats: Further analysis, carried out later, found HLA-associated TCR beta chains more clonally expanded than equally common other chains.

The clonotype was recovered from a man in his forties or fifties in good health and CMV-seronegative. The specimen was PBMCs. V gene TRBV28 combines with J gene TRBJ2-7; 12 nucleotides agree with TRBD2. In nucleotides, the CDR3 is TGTGCCAGCAGTTTACGACTAGCGGGAGTCTACGAGCAGTACTTC. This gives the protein CASSLRLAGVYEQYF.